This T cell receptor beta chain was obtained from a study of lymphopenia after photon versus proton radiotherapy. The V gene's germline CDR1 is SGDLS and CDR2 YYNGEE. This CDR3 has 13 residues. After removal of 2 bases from V and 9 bases from J, the junction contained 5 bases not matched to a gene. Clones were sequenced by immunoSEQ multiplex PCR, and TCRdb holds only the in-frame ones, with some missing. The profile covers 24,000 or so clones, with 84% appearing a single time and roughly 24% taken by the ten largest. This sequence originates from a middle-aged man with gastric cancer. Sequencing was performed on peripheral blood, taken from a patient treated with photon-based radiotherapy. The rearrangement uses TRBV9 and TRBJ2-1; 7 bases are a match to TRBD2. In DNA form, the CDR3 reads TGTGCCAGCAGCGTGGGAGCGGGGCGTGAGCAGTTCTTC. Translation: CASSVGAGREQFF.